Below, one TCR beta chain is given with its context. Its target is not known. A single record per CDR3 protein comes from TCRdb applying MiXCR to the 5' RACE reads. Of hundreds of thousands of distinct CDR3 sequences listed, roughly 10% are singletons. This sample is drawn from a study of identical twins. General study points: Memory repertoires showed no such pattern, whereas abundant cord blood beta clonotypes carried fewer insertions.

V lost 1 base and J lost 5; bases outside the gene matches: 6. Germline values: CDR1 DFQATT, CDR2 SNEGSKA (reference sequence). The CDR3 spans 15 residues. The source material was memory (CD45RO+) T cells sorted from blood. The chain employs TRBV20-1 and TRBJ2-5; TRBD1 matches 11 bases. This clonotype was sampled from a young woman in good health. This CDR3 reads CSARAHWTGGETQYF. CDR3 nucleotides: TGCAGTGCTAGAGCCCACTGGACAGGGGGCGAGACCCAGTACTTC.